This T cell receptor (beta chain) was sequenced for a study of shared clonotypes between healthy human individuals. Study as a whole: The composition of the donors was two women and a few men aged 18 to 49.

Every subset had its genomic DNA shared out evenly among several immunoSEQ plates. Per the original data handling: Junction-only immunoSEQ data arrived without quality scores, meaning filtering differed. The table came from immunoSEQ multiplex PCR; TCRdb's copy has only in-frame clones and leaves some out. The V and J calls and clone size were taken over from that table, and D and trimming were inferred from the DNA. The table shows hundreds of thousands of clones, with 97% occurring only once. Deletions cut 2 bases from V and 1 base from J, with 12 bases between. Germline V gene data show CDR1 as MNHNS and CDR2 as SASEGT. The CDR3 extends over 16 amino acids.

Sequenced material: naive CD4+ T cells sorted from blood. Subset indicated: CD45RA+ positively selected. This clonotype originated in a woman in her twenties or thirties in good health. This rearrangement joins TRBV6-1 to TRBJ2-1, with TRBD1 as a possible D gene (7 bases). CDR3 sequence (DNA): TGTGCCAGCAGTGAACCAGGGGGAGGTTCCTACAATGAGCAGTTCTTC. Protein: CASSEPGGGSYNEQFF.